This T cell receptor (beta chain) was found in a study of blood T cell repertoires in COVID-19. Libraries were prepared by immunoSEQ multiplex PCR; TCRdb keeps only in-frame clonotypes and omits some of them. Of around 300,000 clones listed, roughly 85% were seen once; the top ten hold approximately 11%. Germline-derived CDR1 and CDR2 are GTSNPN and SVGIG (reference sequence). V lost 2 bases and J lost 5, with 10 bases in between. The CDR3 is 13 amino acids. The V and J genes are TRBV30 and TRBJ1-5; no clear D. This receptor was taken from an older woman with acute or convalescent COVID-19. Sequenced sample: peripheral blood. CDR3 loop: CAWSPQTDQPQHF. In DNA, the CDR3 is TGTGCCTGGAGTCCGCAAACAGATCAGCCCCAGCATTTT.